The 17 T cell receptor beta chains presented below share a single source sample, sequenced in a study of blood T cell repertoires in COVID-19. TCRdb's copy holds only in-frame clones and misses some; the assay was immunoSEQ multiplex PCR. In the table there are under 250,000 clones, about 81% of which are singletons. Sequencing input: peripheral blood. The receptor set was obtained from a woman in her seventies with COVID-19, enrolled during active disease.

The rearrangement joins TRBV9 to TRBJ1-5; D is possibly TRBD1 (6 bases). This CDR3 is built from 15 residues. The V gene's germline CDR1 is SGDLS and CDR2 YYNGEE. Trimming took off 4 bases at V and 6 bases at J, with 17 bases between the two ends. CDR3 DNA: TGTGCCAGCAGCCCAACGGGACAATATGGTCAGCCCCAGCATTTT. Protein product: CASSPTGQYGQPQHF.

The gene calls are TRBV18 and TRBJ2-6, with D possibly TRBD1 on 5 matching bases. The V gene lost 3 bases and the J gene lost 4 bases, with 13 bases spanning the gap. Germline CDR1 KGHSH, CDR2 LQKENI. This CDR3 contains 16 residues. The CDR3 DNA follows: TGTGCCAGCTCACCGATACAGGTATTGGGGGCCAACGTCCTGACTTTC. This translates into CASSPIQVLGANVLTF. Variable domain in full (rest from reference TRBV18 and TRBJ2-6): NAGVMQNPRHLVRRRGQEARLRCSPMKGHSHVYWYRQLPEEGLKFMVYLQKENIIDESGMPKERFSAEFPKEGPSILRIQQVVRGDSAAYFCASSPIQVLGANVLTFGAGSRLTVL.

This clone was detected only once. The CDR3, as DNA: TGTGCCAGCTCACCAAACCGACAGGGAACAGATACGCAGTATTTT. It encodes CASSPNRQGTDTQYF. The gene calls are TRBV18 and TRBJ2-3; 7 bases match TRBD1. The CDR3 sequence is 15 residues long. Trimming removed 2 bases from V and 3 bases from J; junction bases left unmatched: 5. Per germline, CDR1 KGHSH and CDR2 LQKENI.

The rearrangement uses TRBV7-2 and TRBJ1-6; 9 bases align to TRBD1. The CDR3 is 15 residues long. The V and J ends lost 4 bases and 7 bases, in that order; junction bases with no gene match: 5. Germline V lookup: CDR1 SGHTA, CDR2 FQGNSA. Here the CDR3 DNA reads TGTGCCAGCAGCTGGACAGGGGCCGGGAATTCACCCCTCCACTTT. It specifies CASSWTGAGNSPLHF.

A word on this clone: Other DNA sequences in the sample encode the same CDR3. The CDR3 loop reads CASSVGPGNTEAFF. CDR3 bases: TGTGCCAGCAGCGTAGGGCCAGGGAACACTGAAGCTTTCTTT. The V and J genes are TRBV9 and TRBJ1-1; D uncertain. Trimming left V 0 bases short and J 1 base short, with 7 bases between. The germline V gene encodes CDR1 SGDLS and CDR2 YYNGEE. The CDR3 covers 14 residues.

J is TRBJ1-1 and V is TRBV11-2, with TRBD1 identical over 7 bases. The CDR3 has 14 amino acids. CDR1 SGHAT and CDR2 FQNNGV come from the germline V gene. V shed 5 bases and J 2 bases; nucleotides not matched to a gene: 5. The CDR3 reads CASSGWTGNTEAFF. The CDR3 DNA sequence: TGTGCCAGCAGCGGATGGACAGGCAACACTGAAGCTTTCTTT.

The rearrangement joins TRBV6-5 to TRBJ1-2, with 9 bases matching TRBD1. This CDR3 has 13 amino acids. The V and J ends lost 3 bases and 8 bases, in that order; junction bases with no gene match: 4. Per germline, CDR1 MNHEY and CDR2 SVGAGI. The CDR3 region has the DNA TGTGCCAGCAGTTATGGGACAGGGTTGGGCTACACCTTC. Protein product: CASSYGTGLGYTF.

The rearrangement joins TRBV5-1 to TRBJ2-3; TRBD2 agrees at 9 bases. CDR1 SGHRS and CDR2 YFSETQ come from the germline V gene. The CDR3 covers 15 residues. Trimming took 6 bases from V and 0 from J; bases not matched to a gene: 5. As DNA, the CDR3 is TGCGCCAGCAAACAGCGGGAGGCGAGCACAGATACGCAGTATTTT. Residues: CASKQREASTDTQYF. Full variable domain (remainder filled in from reference TRBV5-1 and TRBJ2-3): KAGVTQTPRYLIKTRGQQVTLSCSPISGHRSVSWYQQTPGQGLQFLFEYFSETQRNKGNFPGRFSGRQFSNSRSEMNVSTLELGDSALYLCASKQREASTDTQYFGPGTRLTVL.

The chain couples TRBV7-9 to TRBJ2-1; D is ambiguous. Germline V gene data show CDR1 as SEHNR and CDR2 as FQNEAQ (reference sequence). V was trimmed by 2 bases and J by 7 bases, leaving 18 bases between them. The CDR3 runs to 16 residues. The CDR3 nucleotides are TGTGCCAGCAGCTTATCGGTATCCCCAACTCGGAATGAGCAGTTCTTC. Its translation: CASSLSVSPTRNEQFF.

Here the CDR3 DNA reads TGTGCCAGCTCACCGGGACTAGCGGGACCCTACGAGCAGTACTTC. Translation: CASSPGLAGPYEQYF. V is TRBV18 and J is TRBJ2-7, with 13 nucleotides matching TRBD2. Germline V gives CDR1 KGHSH, CDR2 LQKENI. Trimming cost V 3 bases and J 2 bases; bases outside gene matches: 1. The CDR3 runs to 15 residues.

The chain links TRBV4-3 to TRBJ1-3, with a possible D match to TRBD1 (5 bases). Germline lookup yields CDR1 LGHNA and CDR2 YSLEER. The CDR3 extends over 16 amino acids. Trimming stripped 0 bases from V and 4 bases from J, with 13 bases between. The CDR3 region is CASSQDPTVPGNTIYF. In DNA, the CDR3 is TGCGCCAGCAGCCAAGATCCGACAGTTCCCGGAAACACCATATATTTT.

The DNA for the CDR3 is TGTGCCAGCAGGCGACGGACCCGGGACAGGGGGCGCGAGGATGAAAAACTGTTTTTT. Translated, it gives CASRRRTRDRGREDEKLFF. The rearrangement links TRBV6-6 to TRBJ1-4, with 12 nucleotides matching TRBD1. V was clipped by 6 bases and J by 6 bases; unmatched bases: 17. This CDR3 is 19 amino acids long. The germline CDR1 and CDR2 sequences are MNHNY and SVGAGI (reference sequence).

CDR3 DNA: TGTGCCACCAGAGGGGGGAGGAGTACAGGGGGAACTAGCAATCAGCCCCAGCATTTT. It specifies CATRGGRSTGGTSNQPQHF. This chain uses TRBV24-1 with TRBJ1-5, with TRBD1 matching 8 bases. The length of the CDR3 is 19 residues. CDR1 and CDR2 from the germline V gene are KGHDR and SFDVKD. V gave up 7 bases and J gave up 0 bases; unmatched junction bases: 16.

J is TRBJ1-1 and V is TRBV19, with TRBD1 matching 9 bases. Germline CDR1 and CDR2: LNHDA and SQIVND (reference sequence). The CDR3 totals 16 residues. Trimming took 7 bases from V and 6 from J; bases not matched to a gene: 15. The CDR3 DNA is TGTGCCAGTACCCCAATGCTGGGACAGGGTTCCGCTGAAGCTTTCTTT. Protein: CASTPMLGQGSAEAFF.

The V gene is TRBV20-1, the J gene TRBJ1-5; D is uncertain. Germline-derived CDR1 and CDR2 are DFQATT and SNEGSKA (reference sequence). The CDR3 has 14 residues. V was clipped by 5 bases and J by 0 bases, with 11 bases between them. The CDR3: CSARDTYSNQPQHF. In DNA form, the CDR3 reads TGCAGTGCTCGTGACACCTATAGCAATCAGCCCCAGCATTTT.

This chain links TRBV15 with TRBJ1-5; D remains ambiguous. Germline CDR1 and CDR2: LNHNV and YYDKDF (reference sequence). V lost 3 bases and J 1 base, leaving 7 bases between the germline ends. This CDR3 comprises 14 residues. CDR3 protein: CATSSIASNQPQHF. The CDR3 nucleotides are TGTGCCACCAGCAGCATAGCCAGCAATCAGCCCCAGCATTTT.

The chain links TRBV3-1 (or the pseudogene TRBV3-2) to TRBJ1-6; no reliable D call. With 4 bases removed from V and 6 bases from J, the gap between germline ends came to 7 bases. The CDR3 runs to 13 residues. The germline V gene has CDR1 LGHDT and CDR2 YNNKEL (reference sequence). CDR3 in DNA: TGTGCCAGCAGCCCGAACAGTAATTCACCCCTCCACTTT. Its protein product is CASSPNSNSPLHF.